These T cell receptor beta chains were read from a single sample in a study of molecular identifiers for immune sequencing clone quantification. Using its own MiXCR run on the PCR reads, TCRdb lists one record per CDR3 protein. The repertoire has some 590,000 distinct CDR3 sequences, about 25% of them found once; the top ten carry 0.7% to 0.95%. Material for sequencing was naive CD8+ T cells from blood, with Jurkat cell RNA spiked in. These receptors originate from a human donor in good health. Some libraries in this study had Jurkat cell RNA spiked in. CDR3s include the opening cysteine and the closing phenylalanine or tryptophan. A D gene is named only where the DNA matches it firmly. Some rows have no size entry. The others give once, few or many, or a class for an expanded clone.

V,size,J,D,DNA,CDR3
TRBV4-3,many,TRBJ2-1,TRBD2,TGCGCCAGCAGCCCTCGGACTAGCTCCAATGAGCAGTTCTTC,CASSPRTSSNEQFF
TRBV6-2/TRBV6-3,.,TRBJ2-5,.,TGTGCCAGCAGTACCGCCTGGGGACCCAGGCAAGAGACCCAGTACTTC,CASSTAWGPRQETQYF
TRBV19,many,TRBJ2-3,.,TGTGCCAGTAGTATTGACCCTACAGATACGCAGTATTTT,CASSIDPTDTQYF
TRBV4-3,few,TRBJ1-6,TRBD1,TGCGCCAGCAGTTTGGACAGGGACGAGAATTCACCCCTCCACTTT,CASSLDRDENSPLHF
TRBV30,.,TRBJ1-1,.,TGTGCCTGGTTACTTGGGGGCACTGAAGCTTTCTTT,CAWLLGGTEAFF
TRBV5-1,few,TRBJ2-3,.,TGCGCCAGCACCACCCGGGGCTTCACGGGCACAGATACGCAGTATTTT,CASTTRGFTGTDTQYF
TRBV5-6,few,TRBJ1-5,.,TGTGCCAGCAGCTTGGGAGGGGGTTCATTCAATACGCTTAGGGAGCCCCAGCATTTT,CASSLGGGSFNTLREPQHF
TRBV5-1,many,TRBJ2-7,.,TGCGCCAGCAGCTTGTACAGGCCCGAGAAAGACGAGCAGTACTTC,CASSLYRPEKDEQYF
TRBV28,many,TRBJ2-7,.,TGTGCCAGCAGTTTAGGGGGCGGTCGGTCCTACGAGCAGTACTTC,CASSLGGGRSYEQYF
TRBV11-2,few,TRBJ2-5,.,TGTGCCAGCAGCTTAGTGGCGACGGAAGAGACCCAGTACTTC,CASSLVATEETQYF
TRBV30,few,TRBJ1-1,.,TGTGCCTGGAGTGCCATAAGTAGAACTGAAGCTTTCTTT,CAWSAISRTEAFF
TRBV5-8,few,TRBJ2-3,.,TGTGCCAGCAGCTTGGGGTCCTCACCTACAGATACGCAGTATTTT,CASSLGSSPTDTQYF
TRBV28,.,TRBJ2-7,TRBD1,TGTGCCAGCAGTTTATGGATACAGGGGTGGGAGCAGTACTTC,CASSLWIQGWEQYF
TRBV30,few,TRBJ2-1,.,TGTGCCTGGCTGCGCGGGTACAATGAGCAGTTCTTC,CAWLRGYNEQFF
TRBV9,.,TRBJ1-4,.,TGTGCCAGCAGCGAAGTAACAGGTTCAGAAGAAAAACTGTTTTTT,CASSEVTGSEEKLFF
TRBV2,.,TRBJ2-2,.,TGTGCGAGCAGTGAGGCAGGGCGGGGATCCGGGGAGCTGTTATTT,CASSEAGRGSGELLF
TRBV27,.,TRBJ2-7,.,TGTGCCAGCAGTCCCGATCGTGGGGGAGACTACGAGCAGTACTTC,CASSPDRGGDYEQYF
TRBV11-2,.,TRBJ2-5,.,TGTGCCAGCAGCTTAGGATCGGGGGCCGAGGGAGAGACCCAGTACTTC,CASSLGSGAEGETQYF
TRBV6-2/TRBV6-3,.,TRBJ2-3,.,TGTGCCAGCAGTGAACTGAGCGGAGTTAGCACAGATACGCAGTATTTT,CASSELSGVSTDTQYF
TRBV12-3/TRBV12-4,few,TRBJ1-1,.,TGTGCCAGCAGTAATAAACAGGATTTGAACACTGAAGCTTTCTTT,CASSNKQDLNTEAFF
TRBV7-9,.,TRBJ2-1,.,TGTGCCAGCAGCTTACTAGGGATATGCGTAGCTGTGAGCTCCTACAATGAGCAGTTCTTC,CASSLLGICVAVSSYNEQFF
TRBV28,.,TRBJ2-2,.,TGTGCCAGCAGGGCTGGAACTAGTTACACCGGGGAGCTGTTTTTT,CASRAGTSYTGELFF
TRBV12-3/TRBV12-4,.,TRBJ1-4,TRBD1,TGTGCCAGCAGTTCGCACCCGACAGGGGGTGGTGAAAAACTGTTTTTT,CASSSHPTGGGEKLFF
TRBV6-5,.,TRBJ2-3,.,TGTGCCAGCAGTTACATACAGGGTCGGACAGATACGCAGTATTTT,CASSYIQGRTDTQYF
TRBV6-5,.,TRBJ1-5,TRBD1,TGTGCCAGCAGCAACGGGGGACAGGGATCTCAGCCCCAGCATTTT,CASSNGGQGSQPQHF
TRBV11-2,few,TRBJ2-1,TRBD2,TGTGCCAGCAGGATTGAGGCGGGAGGTTCCAATGAGCAGTTCTTC,CASRIEAGGSNEQFF
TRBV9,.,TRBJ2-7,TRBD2,TGTGCCAGCAGCGCCCATCTAAGCGGGAACTACGAGCAGTACTTC,CASSAHLSGNYEQYF
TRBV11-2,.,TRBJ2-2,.,TGTGCCAGCAGCCGATCGACAGACCCGAACACCGGGGAGCTGTTTTTT,CASSRSTDPNTGELFF
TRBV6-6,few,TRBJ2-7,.,TGTGCCAGCTCCTCGGGTTGGGGATGGAGCTCCTACGAGCAGTACTTC,CASSSGWGWSSYEQYF
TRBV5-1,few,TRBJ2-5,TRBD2,TGCGCCAGCAGCTATACGACTAGCGGGGTAGAGACCCAGTACTTC,CASSYTTSGVETQYF
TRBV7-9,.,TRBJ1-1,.,TGTGCCAGCAGCCCTTGGAGAAACACTGAAGCTTTCTTT,CASSPWRNTEAFF
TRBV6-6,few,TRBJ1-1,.,TGTGCCAGCAGTTCCGGACAGACCATTGGCCTAAACACTGAAGCTTTCTTT,CASSSGQTIGLNTEAFF
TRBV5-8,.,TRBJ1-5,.,TGTGCCAGCAGCTTACGGGAAAGCAATCAGCCCCAGCATTTT,CASSLRESNQPQHF
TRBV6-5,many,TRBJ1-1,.,TGTGCCAGCAGCAGATCAGGTACAGGGTATGCTGAAGCTTTCTTT,CASSRSGTGYAEAFF
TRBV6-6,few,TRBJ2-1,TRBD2,TGTGCCAGCAGTTACGGAGCGGGGGCCTACAATGAGCAGTTCTTC,CASSYGAGAYNEQFF
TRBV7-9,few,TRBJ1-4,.,TGTGCCAGCAGCTTAGGGGCCCAGGGATCTAATGAAAAACTGTTTTTT,CASSLGAQGSNEKLFF
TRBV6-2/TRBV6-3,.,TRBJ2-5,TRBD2,TGTGCCAGCAGTTACTTAGGACTAGCGGGAGATCCCCACGAGACCCAGTACTTC,CASSYLGLAGDPHETQYF
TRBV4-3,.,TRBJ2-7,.,TGCGCCAGCAGCCAAGATCCCTCAGGGGTTACCTACGAGCAGTACTTC,CASSQDPSGVTYEQYF
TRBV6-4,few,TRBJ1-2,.,TGTGCCAGCAGTGACGGGACCTATGGCTACACCTTC,CASSDGTYGYTF
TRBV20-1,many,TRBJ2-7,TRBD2,TGCAGTGCTAGAGAGCTTGGGGGGGTAGGCCTTTACGAGCAGTACTTC,CSARELGGVGLYEQYF
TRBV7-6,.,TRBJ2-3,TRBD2,TGTGCCAGCAGCTTATCCCCGAGCGGGGGGGATGAAGATACGCAGTATTTT,CASSLSPSGGDEDTQYF
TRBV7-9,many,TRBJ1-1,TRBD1,TGTGCCAGCAAGCCGCCAGACAGGGGAGGCACTGAAGCTTTCTTT,CASKPPDRGGTEAFF
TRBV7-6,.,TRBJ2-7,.,TGTGCCAGCGGGGACCCGCTCGCCCACGAGCAGTACTTC,CASGDPLAHEQYF
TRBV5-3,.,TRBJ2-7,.,TGTGCCAGCAGCTACACCACAGGGTCCTACCAAGCCCACGAGCAGTACTTC,CASSYTTGSYQAHEQYF
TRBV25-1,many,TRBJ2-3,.,TGTGCCAGCAGTGAATATATGCTGAGCACAGATACGCAGTATTTT,CASSEYMLSTDTQYF
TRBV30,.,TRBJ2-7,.,TGTGCCTGGAGTGTTGAGGGGAACTACGAGCAGTACTTC,CAWSVEGNYEQYF
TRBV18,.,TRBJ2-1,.,TGTGCCAGCTCACCACGGGGCGGGTGGAGCTCCTACAATGAGCAGTTCTTC,CASSPRGGWSSYNEQFF
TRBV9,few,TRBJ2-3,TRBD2,TGTGCCAGCAGCGTAGAAGGTAGCGGGAGGGGAGATACGCAGTATTTT,CASSVEGSGRGDTQYF
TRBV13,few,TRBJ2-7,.,TGTGCCAGCAGCTTAGGCCAGGCCCCGTTATACGAGCAGTACTTC,CASSLGQAPLYEQYF
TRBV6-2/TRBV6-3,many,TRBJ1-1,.,TGTGCCAGCAGTTACTCGACGGGGTTACCTGAAGCTTTCTTT,CASSYSTGLPEAFF
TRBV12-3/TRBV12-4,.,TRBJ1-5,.,TGTGCCAGCGGTTTGGGACACGGGGAACAGCCCCAGCATTTT,CASGLGHGEQPQHF
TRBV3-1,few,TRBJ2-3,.,TGTGCCAGCAGCCCTCTACTGACCAACACAGATACGCAGTATTTT,CASSPLLTNTDTQYF
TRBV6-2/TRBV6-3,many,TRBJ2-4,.,TGTGCCAGCAGTTACTCGAACAACATTCAGTACTTC,CASSYSNNIQYF
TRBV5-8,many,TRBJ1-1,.,TGTGCCAGCAGCACCGGGCCAGCGACTGAAGCTTTCTTT,CASSTGPATEAFF
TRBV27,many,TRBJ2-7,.,TGTGCCAGCAGTTTGAAGGGTCTCTCCTACGAGCAGTACTTC,CASSLKGLSYEQYF
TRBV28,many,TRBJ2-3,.,TGTGCCAGCAGTTTAGAGTGGGGGAGCACAGATACGCAGTATTTT,CASSLEWGSTDTQYF